The 27 T cell receptor beta chains listed next were all sequenced from one sample in a study of shared clonotypes between healthy human individuals. Sequencing was performed with immunoSEQ multiplex PCR; in TCRdb, only in-frame clones are kept and a portion is missing. The sample lists around 2.5 million clones, 90% to 95% occurring once. The sequencing sample was made of naive CD4+ T cells from PBMCs. Stated subset: CD45RA+ positively selected. Every receptor here comes from a young man in good health. Some clones in this sample may be carry-over from other donors' samples.

The V gene is TRBV29-1, the J gene TRBJ2-5; possible D gene TRBD2, 5 bases. The CDR3 is 13 amino acids. Germline V CDR1 and CDR2: SQVTM, ANQGSEA. Trimming took off 3 bases at V and 5 bases at J, with 13 bases between the two ends. CDR3 sequence (DNA): TGCAGCGTTGAGTCGGCCGGGAAGGAGACCCAGTACTTC. This sequence encodes CSVESAGKETQYF.

The count of this clone is one. The chain uses TRBV5-4 and TRBJ2-2; D not certain. Trimming took 4 bases from V and 6 from J, leaving 13 bases between them. This CDR3 comprises 14 residues. Germline lookup yields CDR1 SGHNT and CDR2 YYREEE (reference sequence). CDR3: CASSQDPYAGELFF. CDR3 in DNA: TGTGCCAGCAGCCAAGATCCGTATGCCGGGGAGCTGTTTTTT. The whole variable domain, filled in from reference TRBV5-4 and TRBJ2-2, reads ETGVTQSPTHLIKTRGQQVTLRCSSQSGHNTVSWYQQALGQGPQFIFQYYREEENGRGNFPPRFSGLQFPNYSSELNVNALELDDSALYLCASSQDPYAGELFFGEGSRLTVL.

The chain is built from TRBV5-6 and TRBJ2-3; 8 nucleotides agree with TRBD1. V was pared by 0 bases and J by 9 bases, with 3 bases of the junction left unmatched. CDR1 and CDR2 from the germline V gene are SGHDT and YYEEEE. The CDR3 has 13 amino acids. CDR3 residues: CASSLDRGRTQYF. For the CDR3, the DNA is TGTGCCAGCAGCTTGGACAGGGGGAGAACGCAGTATTTT. Variable domain in full (rest from reference TRBV5-6 and TRBJ2-3): DAGVTQSPTHLIKTRGQQVTLRCSPKSGHDTVSWYQQALGQGPQFIFQYYEEEERQRGNFPDRFSGHQFPNYSSELNVNALLLGDSALYLCASSLDRGRTQYFGPGTRLTVL.

This clone has only a few counts. Other DNA sequences of this sample code for an identical CDR3. The chain is built from TRBV27 and TRBJ1-1; 7 bases align to TRBD1. CDR3 length equals 14 residues. CDR1 MNHEY and CDR2 SMNVEV come from the germline V gene (reference sequence). V dropped 6 bases and J dropped 0; count of bases not matched to a gene: 4. This CDR3 is CASSFRGVNTEAFF. CDR3 in DNA: TGTGCCAGCAGCTTCAGGGGGGTGAACACTGAAGCTTTCTTT.

This sequence joins TRBV5-4 and TRBJ2-3; D is unresolved. The germline V gene encodes CDR1 SGHNT and CDR2 YYREEE (reference sequence). The CDR3 loop spans 14 amino acids. Trimming removed 0 bases from V and 4 bases from J, with 9 bases in between. The CDR3, as DNA: TGTGCCAGCAGCTTGGTGCCCCAGGCAGATACGCAGTATTTT. This gives the protein CASSLVPQADTQYF.

V is TRBV7-3 and J is TRBJ1-2; D not certain. The V end was cut by 3 bases, the J end by 6 bases, with 11 bases between. The germline CDR1 and CDR2 sequences are SGHTA and FQGTGA. The CDR3 is 13 amino acids. The CDR3 bases are TGTGCCAGCAGCTTGAGCCGAGACGATGGCTACACCTTC. This translates into CASSLSRDDGYTF.

This clone appeared once. CDR3 DNA sequence: TGTGCCAGCAGCCTAACCCGGGACTACTCCTACAATGAGCAGTTCTTC. It yields the protein CASSLTRDYSYNEQFF. J is TRBJ2-1 and V is TRBV7-8; TRBD2 aligns across 7 bases. This CDR3 has 16 residues. Germline V gene lookup returns CDR1 SGHVS and CDR2 FQNEAQ. The V gene end was trimmed by 5 bases and the J gene end by 0 bases; junction bases not matched to a gene: 7. Full variable domain (outside the CDR3, taken from reference TRBV7-8 and TRBJ2-1): GAGVSQSPRYKVAKRGQDVALRCDPISGHVSLFWYQQALGQGPEFLTYFQNEAQLDKSGLPSDRFFAERPEGSVSTLKIQRTQQEDSAVYLCASSLTRDYSYNEQFFGPGTRLTVL.

This sequence joins TRBV7-9 and TRBJ2-6; D remains unclear. The length of the CDR3 is 15 residues. Germline V gives CDR1 SEHNR, CDR2 FQNEAQ (reference sequence). V was trimmed by 1 base and J by 4 bases, leaving 8 bases between them. This CDR3 reads CASSLVVAGANVLTF. CDR3 nucleotides: TGTGCCAGCAGCTTAGTGGTCGCGGGGGCCAACGTCCTGACTTTC.

This sequence joins TRBV7-2 and TRBJ2-2; D gene uncertain. CDR1 is SGHTA, CDR2 FQGNSA, per germline. This CDR3 comprises 16 residues. Trimming shortened V by 5 bases and J by 3 bases, and 16 bases separated the two germline ends. The CDR3 DNA reads TGTGCCAGCAGCCCACCCCCCCTAGGGTACACCGGGGAGCTGTTTTTT. This codes for CASSPPPLGYTGELFF.

V and J are TRBV9 and TRBJ1-5; D unresolved. Trimming removed 0 bases from V and 6 bases from J, with 13 bases in between. The CDR3 contains 15 residues. Germline values: CDR1 SGDLS, CDR2 YYNGEE. For the CDR3, the DNA is TGTGCCAGCAGCGTAGCGGGGATCGTAGGTCAGCCCCAGCATTTT. As protein: CASSVAGIVGQPQHF.

This sequence joins TRBV28 and TRBJ2-5; the match to TRBD2 covers 12 bases. From germline, CDR1 is MDHEN and CDR2 SYDVKM. The CDR3 totals 16 residues. The V segment lost 6 bases and the J segment 2 bases; nucleotides outside the gene matches: 7. CDR3 sequence (DNA): TGTGCCAGCAGGACTAGCGGGAGAGGGAAACAAGAGACCCAGTACTTC. Encoded protein: CASRTSGRGKQETQYF. The whole variable domain, filled in from reference TRBV28 and TRBJ2-5, reads DVKVTQSSRYLVKRTGEKVFLECVQDMDHENMFWYRQDPGLGLRLIYFSYDVKMKEKGDIPEGYSVSREKKERFSLILESASTNQTSMYLCASRTSGRGKQETQYFGPGTRLLVL.

The chain employs TRBV6-5 and TRBJ1-1; 8 bases map to TRBD1. The V gene end was trimmed by 5 bases and the J gene end by 7 bases; junction bases not matched to a gene: 9. This CDR3 is 14 amino acids long. Germline values: CDR1 MNHEY, CDR2 SVGAGI. CDR3 protein: CASSTDRGTIEAFF. The CDR3 coding sequence is TGTGCCAGCAGTACCGACAGGGGAACAATTGAAGCTTTCTTT.

The chain uses TRBV7-9 and TRBJ1-5, with 7 positions matching TRBD1. Germline lookup yields CDR1 SEHNR and CDR2 FQNEAQ (reference sequence). V trimming: 3 bases; J trimming: 4 bases; junction bases outside the gene matches: 9. The CDR3 has 16 residues. This CDR3 is CASSFWTGGINQPQHF. Written as DNA, the CDR3 is TGTGCCAGCAGCTTCTGGACAGGCGGAATTAATCAGCCCCAGCATTTT.

The chain joins TRBV9 to TRBJ2-3; TRBD1 is a possible D gene (5 bases). The CDR3 sequence is 14 residues long. Germline-derived CDR1 and CDR2 are SGDLS and YYNGEE. Trimming shortened V by 0 bases and J by 6 bases, and 11 bases separated the two germline ends. In DNA form, the CDR3 reads TGTGCCAGCAGCGTAGAAGGGGTCGGGGATACGCAGTATTTT. Protein product: CASSVEGVGDTQYF.

In its sample, this clone was seen once. The junction departs from the called germline gene at one end, perhaps through a read error. The genes are TRBV6-1 and TRBJ1-4; 10 nucleotides align to TRBD1. The length of the CDR3 is 15 residues. Germline loops: CDR1 MNHNS, CDR2 SASEGT. CDR3 DNA: TGTGCCAGCAGCGAAGGACAGGGGGGATTTGAAAAACTGTTTTTT. As protein: CASSEGQGGFEKLFF.

The chain carries TRBV7-9 and TRBJ2-1; TRBD1 agrees at 8 bases. This CDR3 is 16 amino acids long. Germline loops: CDR1 SEHNR, CDR2 FQNEAQ (reference sequence). V lost 2 bases to trimming and J lost 7 bases; unmatched junction nucleotides: 10. CDR3 DNA sequence: TGTGCCAGCAGCTTACGCGGGACAGGCCCAATTAATGAGCAGTTCTTC. It is translated as CASSLRGTGPINEQFF. The variable domain in full, completed from reference TRBV7-9 and TRBJ2-1, reads DTGVSQNPRHKITKRGQNVTFRCDPISEHNRLYWYRQTLGQGPEFLTYFQNEAQLEKSRLLSDRFSAERPKGSFSTLEIQRTEQGDSAMYLCASSLRGTGPINEQFFGPGTRLTVL.

CDR3 sequence: CASGEQGQSKETQYF. The CDR3 DNA sequence: TGTGCCAGCGGAGAACAAGGACAGAGTAAAGAGACCCAGTACTTC. The gene calls are TRBV2 and TRBJ2-5; a possible D gene is TRBD1 (6 bases). The CDR3 runs 15 residues. V lost 8 bases to trimming and J lost 3 bases, with 19 bases between them. CDR1 and CDR2 (germline): SNHLY, FYNNEI. Using reference TRBV2 and TRBJ2-5 for the parts outside the CDR3, the full variable domain is EPEVTQTPSHQVTQMGQEVILRCVPISNHLYFYWYRQILGQKVEFLVSFYNNEISEKSEIFDDQFSVERPDGSNFTLKIRSTKLEDSAMYFCASGEQGQSKETQYFGPGTRLLVL.

In regard to this clone: Other DNA sequences in the sample encode the same CDR3. The V gene is TRBV7-3, the J gene TRBJ1-1; D not certain. Trimming shortened V by 5 bases and J by 2 bases, and 9 bases separated the two germline ends. Germline CDR1 is SGHTA and CDR2 is FQGTGA. The CDR3 contains 13 residues. The CDR3 here is CASSLDLNTEAFF. The CDR3 region has the DNA TGTGCCAGCAGCCTGGACCTCAACACTGAAGCTTTCTTT.

The J gene is TRBJ2-2, the V gene TRBV18, with 12 bases fitting TRBD2. CDR1 and CDR2 (germline): KGHSH, LQKENI. The CDR3 extends over 18 amino acids. V gave up 1 base and J gave up 7 bases; unmatched junction bases: 10. This CDR3 reads CASSPLSGTSGPGGELFF. The CDR3 region has the DNA TGTGCCAGCTCACCACTATCCGGGACTAGCGGGCCAGGCGGGGAGCTGTTTTTT.

The J gene is TRBJ2-1, the V gene TRBV11-3; D not resolved. This CDR3 has 16 amino acids. With 0 bases removed from V and 5 bases from J, the gap between germline ends came to 14 bases. CDR1 is SGHNT, CDR2 YENEEA, per germline. CDR3 amino acids: CASSLDGVNPNNEQFF. The CDR3 bases are TGTGCCAGCAGCTTAGACGGTGTGAACCCAAACAATGAGCAGTTCTTC.

V and J are TRBV6-5 and TRBJ2-2, with 8 positions matching TRBD2. With V trimmed by 5 bases and J by 6 bases, 8 bases remained unmatched. This CDR3 has 15 amino acids. From germline, CDR1 is MNHEY and CDR2 SVGAGI. The CDR3: CASSPRGALAGELFF. The CDR3 nucleotides are TGTGCCAGCAGTCCGCGGGGGGCCCTCGCCGGGGAGCTGTTTTTT.

The V and J genes are TRBV10-3 and TRBJ2-7; the match to TRBD2 covers 7 bases. With 4 bases clipped from V and 2 bases from J, the junction kept 8 bases outside the gene matches. CDR3 length: 15 amino acids. From germline, CDR1 is ENHRY and CDR2 SYGVKD. The CDR3 region has the DNA TGTGCCATCAGTGGTGTGTTAGCGGGCGCCTACGAGCAGTACTTC. Protein: CAISGVLAGAYEQYF.

This clone was seen a few times. The rearrangement uses TRBV28 and TRBJ1-1; D remains ambiguous. The CDR3 spans 13 residues. Germline V lookup: CDR1 MDHEN, CDR2 SYDVKM. V was pared by 3 bases and J by 4 bases, with 9 bases between. CDR3 region: CASSLGWGTEAFF. The DNA of the CDR3 is TGTGCCAGCAGTTTGGGATGGGGCACTGAAGCTTTCTTT.

As regards this clone: The identical CDR3 is also encoded by other nucleotide sequences in the sample. The rearrangement joins TRBV11-3 to TRBJ2-1; 10 bases are shared with TRBD1. CDR3 size: 15 residues. The V gene end was trimmed by 5 bases and the J gene end by 2 bases; junction bases not matched to a gene: 3. Germline assignment: CDR1 SGHNT and CDR2 YENEEA. The CDR3 DNA reads TGTGCCAGCAGCCCGGGACAGGGGACCTACAATGAGCAGTTCTTC. It is translated as CASSPGQGTYNEQFF.

This chain links TRBV19 with TRBJ2-2; maybe TRBD1 (5 bases). The V and J ends lost 4 bases and 3 bases respectively, with 12 bases between them. CDR3 length: 15 residues. Germline CDR1 reads LNHDA; CDR2 reads SQIVND (reference sequence). The CDR3 loop is CASSSYRSDTGELFF. The CDR3 nucleotides read TGTGCCAGTAGTAGTTACAGGTCCGACACCGGGGAGCTGTTTTTT.

The chain joins TRBV28 to TRBJ2-7, with D uncertain. Germline loops: CDR1 MDHEN, CDR2 SYDVKM. The CDR3 runs to 15 residues. Trimming took 7 bases from V and 3 from J, leaving 19 bases between them. In nucleotides, the CDR3 is TGTGCCAGCATCGGTTCTAGAACCGCCAACTACGAGCAGTACTTC. Its protein is CASIGSRTANYEQYF.

This clone was observed once. The rearrangement links TRBV5-1 to TRBJ1-3, with D possibly being TRBD1 (5 bases). The ends were cut back, 2 bases at V and 0 bases at J, with 12 bases in the middle. CDR1 and CDR2 from the germline V gene are SGHRS and YFSETQ. This CDR3 contains 16 residues. The CDR3, as DNA: TGCGCCAGCAGCTTTGGGGGGTCCAGCTCTGGAAACACCATATATTTT. Translating gives CASSFGGSSSGNTIYF. Supplemented by reference TRBV5-1 and TRBJ1-3, the full variable domain reads KAGVTQTPRYLIKTRGQQVTLSCSPISGHRSVSWYQQTPGQGLQFLFEYFSETQRNKGNFPGRFSGRQFSNSRSEMNVSTLELGDSALYLCASSFGGSSSGNTIYFGEGSWLTVV.